The clone carrying this T cell receptor beta chain appeared once. Its antigen is unknown. Primers used in a second PCR of roughly 6 to 11 cycles were a sample-barcoded 5' primer and a J-beta primer mix. One entry per CDR3 protein, called by TCRdb with MiXCR from the 5' RACE reads. The sample holds hundreds of thousands of distinct CDR3 sequences, 20% to 25% seen once. This entry belongs to a study of blood T cells in healthy people across ages. Study observations and caveats: Older individuals had lower TCR beta diversity per million T cells (the decline was roughly linear).

The TCR was taken from a man between 65 and 85 years old in good health. Sequenced: blood.

The CDR3 is CASSASRGQNYEQYF. The CDR3 DNA reads TGTGCCAGCAGTGCCTCCCGGGGACAGAACTACGAGCAGTACTTC. The V and J genes are TRBV27 and TRBJ2-7; 7 nucleotides align to TRBD1. J was trimmed by 3 bases and V by 5 bases; bases with no gene match: 10. CDR3 size: 15 residues. Germline CDR1 is MNHEY and CDR2 is SMNVEV (reference sequence).